This entry concerns a single T cell receptor (beta chain). Its cognate antigen is unknown. The CDR3 spans 15 residues. V was trimmed by 4 bases and J by 2 bases, leaving 12 bases between them. Per the germline V gene, CDR1 is MRHNA and CDR2 is SNTAGT. It was with 60 Vbeta and 13 Jbeta primers that the PCR ran. Method: immunoSEQ multiplex PCR; TCRdb's copy keeps in-frame clones and lacks some. The sample includes 25,000 to 35,000 clones, approximately 87% of them seen just once. These data are taken from a study of cytomegalovirus exposure and HLA in healthy donors. General study points: Earlier results showed most TCR beta V segments being productive about 87% or about 30% of the time. With high specificity and sensitivity, the classifier reportedly diagnosed cytomegalovirus status. Researchers left out some V segments, among them TRBV6-2 and TRBV6-3, as indistinguishable. The authors later found TCR association rates varying by HLA locus, with DRB1 most and HLA-C fewest.

The chain recombines TRBV6-4 with TRBJ1-5, with D perhaps matching TRBD1 (5 bases). The sequence derives from a boy younger than 18 in good health and CMV-seronegative. The sequencing sample was made of PBMCs. CDR3 sequence reads: CASSARGGGNQPQHF. As DNA, the CDR3 is TGTGCCAGCAGTGCCCGGGGGGGTGGCAATCAGCCCCAGCATTTT.